Listed below are T cell receptor beta chains from one sample, sequenced in a study of cytomegalovirus exposure and HLA in healthy donors. TCRdb's copy holds only in-frame clones and misses some; the assay was immunoSEQ multiplex PCR. There are about 150,000 clones in the sample; 70% to 80% occur only once, and approximately 8% lies in the top ten. The source material was PBMCs. These TCRs come from a man aged 30 to 45 in good health and CMV-seropositive. CDR3s include the opening cysteine and the closing phenylalanine or tryptophan. D genes are given only for firm matches. Rows may omit the clone size; those that give it use once, few, many or a size class.

CDR3: CASSPTSGTSTDTQYF
DNA: TGCGCCAGCAGCCCTACTAGCGGAACTAGCACAGATACGCAGTATTTT
size: -
J: TRBJ2-3
D: TRBD2
V: TRBV5-1

CDR3: CASSPGLAGNEQYF
DNA: TGTGCCAGCAGCCCGGGACTAGCGGGGAACGAGCAGTACTTC
size: -
J: TRBJ2-7
D: TRBD2
V: TRBV7-6

CDR3: CASSPQLPGGQSRHEQYF
DNA: TGTGCCAGCAGCCCCCAGCTTCCGGGAGGACAAAGTAGGCACGAGCAGTACTTC
size: few
J: TRBJ2-7
D: TRBD2
V: TRBV7-9

CDR3: CASSPGGKQPQHF
DNA: TGTGCCAGCAGCCCGGGAGGTAAACAGCCCCAGCATTTT
size: -
J: TRBJ1-5
D: -
V: TRBV9

CDR3: CAWRTQGSYEQYF
DNA: TGTGCCTGGAGGACCCAGGGGAGCTACGAGCAGTACTTC
size: -
J: TRBJ2-7
D: -
V: TRBV30

CDR3: CASSEVAGGTTVEAFF
DNA: TGTGCCAGCAGTGAAGTGGCAGGGGGCACCACGGTTGAAGCTTTCTTT
size: -
J: TRBJ1-1
D: TRBD1
V: TRBV6-1

CDR3: CSVQGNTEAFF
DNA: TGCAGCGTACAGGGGAACACTGAAGCTTTCTTT
size: -
J: TRBJ1-1
D: -
V: TRBV29-1

CDR3: CACIMLAGNTGELFF
DNA: TGTGCCTGCATCATGCTAGCGGGGAACACCGGGGAGCTGTTTTTT
size: -
J: TRBJ2-2
D: TRBD2
V: TRBV30

CDR3: CASSVDPQGIHHEQFF
DNA: TGTGCCAGCAGCGTCGACCCTCAGGGAATACACCATGAGCAGTTCTTC
size: -
J: TRBJ2-1
D: -
V: TRBV9

CDR3: CASTLGRYTGEDTQYF
DNA: TGTGCCAGCACCTTAGGGCGTTATACGGGAGAGGATACGCAGTATTTT
size: -
J: TRBJ2-3
D: -
V: TRBV7-8

CDR3: CASSSAGSYEQYF
DNA: TGTGCCAGCAGTTCCGCGGGATCCTACGAGCAGTACTTC
size: -
J: TRBJ2-7
D: -
V: TRBV27

CDR3: CASSPAAGGTYEQYF
DNA: TGTGCCAGCAGCCCCGCGGCCGGGGGAACCTACGAGCAGTACTTC
size: -
J: TRBJ2-7
D: -
V: TRBV7-3

CDR3: CAWETGQGAPGELFF
DNA: TGTGCCTGGGAAACTGGACAGGGGGCGCCCGGGGAGCTGTTTTTT
size: -
J: TRBJ2-2
D: TRBD1
V: TRBV30

CDR3: CAWSVGGNGGQPQHF
DNA: TGTGCCTGGAGTGTTGGAGGCAATGGTGGACAGCCCCAGCATTTT
size: once
J: TRBJ1-5
D: -
V: TRBV30

CDR3: CASSLERSNQPQHF
DNA: TGTGCCAGCAGCTTAGAACGGAGCAATCAGCCCCAGCATTTT
size: -
J: TRBJ1-5
D: -
V: TRBV11-2

CDR3: CASSSGQTYEQYF
DNA: TGTGCCAGCAGCTCGGGACAGACATACGAGCAGTACTTC
size: -
J: TRBJ2-7
D: TRBD1
V: TRBV5-4

CDR3: CSVLRLVPSGANVLTF
DNA: TGCAGCGTCCTTCGACTAGTCCCCTCTGGGGCCAACGTCCTGACTTTC
size: few
J: TRBJ2-6
D: -
V: TRBV29-1

CDR3: CASSLGGGPYEQYF
DNA: TGTGCCAGCAGTTTGGGGGGAGGGCCCTACGAGCAGTACTTC
size: -
J: TRBJ2-7
D: TRBD2
V: TRBV28

CDR3: CASSLPSGGFEDTQYF
DNA: TGCGCCAGCAGCCTCCCTAGCGGGGGATTTGAAGATACGCAGTATTTT
size: -
J: TRBJ2-3
D: TRBD2
V: TRBV5-1

CDR3: CASSPQGLAGPKPYEQYF
DNA: TGTGCCAGCAGCCCCCAGGGACTAGCGGGGCCCAAACCCTACGAGCAGTACTTC
size: -
J: TRBJ2-7
D: TRBD2
V: TRBV7-9

CDR3: CASSQESSGSPYEQYF
DNA: TGCGCCAGCAGCCAAGAATCTAGCGGGAGTCCCTACGAGCAGTACTTC
size: -
J: TRBJ2-7
D: TRBD2
V: TRBV4-1

CDR3: CASSVGTSRTPEQFF
DNA: TGTGCCAGCAGCGTCGGGACTAGCCGGACTCCTGAGCAGTTCTTC
size: -
J: TRBJ2-1
D: TRBD2
V: TRBV5-4

CDR3: CASSLGRDWQETQYF
DNA: TGTGCCAGCAGCTTAGGCCGGGACTGGCAAGAGACCCAGTACTTC
size: once
J: TRBJ2-5
D: -
V: TRBV11-3

CDR3: CASSDGFLLLIYEQYF
DNA: TGTGCCAGCAGTGACGGGTTTCTTCTACTTATCTACGAGCAGTACTTC
size: -
J: TRBJ2-7
D: -
V: TRBV6-1

CDR3: CASSSPLSSYEQYF
DNA: TGTGCCAGCAGTTCCCCCTTGAGCTCCTACGAGCAGTACTTC
size: -
J: TRBJ2-7
D: -
V: TRBV7-2

CDR3: CASSLSYNYNEQFF
DNA: TGTGCCAGCAGCTTAAGTTACAACTACAATGAGCAGTTCTTC
size: -
J: TRBJ2-1
D: -
V: TRBV7-9

CDR3: CASRAGASTDTQYF
DNA: TGTGCCAGCAGAGCGGGGGCTAGCACAGATACGCAGTATTTT
size: -
J: TRBJ2-3
D: TRBD2
V: TRBV27

CDR3: CASSLDGRLAGGYNEQFF
DNA: TGTGCCAGCAGCTTAGATGGGAGACTAGCGGGGGGGTACAATGAGCAGTTCTTC
size: -
J: TRBJ2-1
D: TRBD2
V: TRBV11-2

CDR3: CASSLQGRDEQFF
DNA: TGCGCCAGCAGCTTACAGGGGCGGGATGAGCAGTTCTTC
size: -
J: TRBJ2-1
D: TRBD1
V: TRBV5-1

CDR3: CASSLAGTAYNEQFF
DNA: TGTGCCAGCAGTTTAGCGGGGACTGCTTACAATGAGCAGTTCTTC
size: -
J: TRBJ2-1
D: -
V: TRBV27

CDR3: CASSKHPGQGPRGPNEKLFF
DNA: TGTGCCAGCAGCAAACATCCGGGACAGGGGCCCCGGGGACCTAATGAAAAACTGTTTTTT
size: -
J: TRBJ1-4
D: -
V: TRBV21-1

CDR3: CASSQEIGGRSSYNEQFF
DNA: TGCGCCAGCAGCCAAGAAATCGGTGGGAGAAGCTCCTACAATGAGCAGTTCTTC
size: -
J: TRBJ2-1
D: -
V: TRBV4-3

CDR3: CASSIAGGRTQFF
DNA: TGTGCCAGTAGTATAGCGGGCGGGAGAACTCAGTTCTTC
size: -
J: TRBJ2-1
D: TRBD2
V: TRBV19

CDR3: CASSYSFGTGYNEQFF
DNA: TGTGCCAGCAGTTACTCTTTTGGGACAGGGTACAATGAGCAGTTCTTC
size: -
J: TRBJ2-1
D: TRBD1
V: TRBV6-5

CDR3: CASSYSWGGDTQYF
DNA: TGTGCCAGCAGTTACTCCTGGGGGGGGGATACGCAGTATTTT
size: -
J: TRBJ2-3
D: TRBD2
V: TRBV6-5

CDR3: CASSSGQGGETQYF
DNA: TGTGCCAGCAGTTCGGGACAGGGAGGAGAGACCCAGTACTTC
size: -
J: TRBJ2-5
D: TRBD1
V: TRBV27

CDR3: CASSLSGFTEAFF
DNA: TGTGCCAGCAGTTTGTCGGGATTCACTGAAGCTTTCTTT
size: -
J: TRBJ1-1
D: -
V: TRBV28

CDR3: CASSWGMGARNTGELFF
DNA: TGTGCCAGCAGCTGGGGTATGGGGGCGAGAAACACCGGGGAGCTGTTTTTT
size: -
J: TRBJ2-2
D: -
V: TRBV7-8

CDR3: CASSPDRQETQYF
DNA: TGTGCCAGCAGTCCCGACAGGCAAGAGACCCAGTACTTC
size: -
J: TRBJ2-5
D: -
V: TRBV6-5

CDR3: CASSLTSFNEQFF
DNA: TGTGCCAGCAGCTTAACGTCTTTCAATGAGCAGTTCTTC
size: -
J: TRBJ2-1
D: -
V: TRBV7-3

CDR3: CASGTSGGSTDTQYF
DNA: TGTGCCAGCGGGACTAGCGGGGGAAGCACAGATACGCAGTATTTT
size: -
J: TRBJ2-3
D: TRBD2
V: TRBV2

CDR3: CASSLRTGGLETQYF
DNA: TGTGCCAGCAGCCTCCGGACAGGGGGCTTAGAGACCCAGTACTTC
size: -
J: TRBJ2-5
D: TRBD1
V: TRBV7-9

CDR3: CASSDIGLAGVRETQYF
DNA: TGTGCCAGCAGTGATATTGGACTAGCGGGAGTAAGGGAGACCCAGTACTTC
size: -
J: TRBJ2-5
D: TRBD2
V: TRBV6-1

CDR3: CASSLGLAGRTEQFF
DNA: TGTGCCAGCAGTTTGGGACTAGCGGGAAGGACTGAGCAGTTCTTC
size: -
J: TRBJ2-1
D: TRBD2
V: TRBV27

CDR3: CAWSWKGGGNANTEAFF
DNA: TGTGCCTGGAGTTGGAAGGGGGGAGGGAATGCGAACACTGAAGCTTTCTTT
size: -
J: TRBJ1-1
D: -
V: TRBV30

CDR3: CASSLEGQTVDYTF
DNA: TGTGCCAGCAGCTTAGAAGGACAGACTGTAGACTACACCTTC
size: -
J: TRBJ1-2
D: -
V: TRBV7-8

CDR3: CASSMVSSGNTIYF
DNA: TGTGCCAGCTCAATGGTCAGCTCTGGAAACACCATATATTTT
size: -
J: TRBJ1-3
D: -
V: TRBV18

CDR3: CARGGPGDGRNEQFF
DNA: TGTGCCAGAGGTGGGCCGGGAGACGGGCGAAATGAGCAGTTCTTC
size: -
J: TRBJ2-1
D: -
V: TRBV19

CDR3: CASRTGAGGYTF
DNA: TGTGCCAGCAGGACAGGGGCAGGTGGCTACACCTTC
size: -
J: TRBJ1-2
D: TRBD1
V: TRBV27

CDR3: CASSYLGKGNYGYTF
DNA: TGTGCCAGCAGTTATTTAGGAAAGGGGAACTATGGCTACACCTTC
size: few
J: TRBJ1-2
D: -
V: TRBV6-6

CDR3: CASSRLAGVSWELFF
DNA: TGCGCCAGCAGCCGACTAGCGGGAGTGTCCTGGGAGCTGTTTTTT
size: -
J: TRBJ2-2
D: TRBD2
V: TRBV5-1

CDR3: CASSLRRYLTDTQYF
DNA: TGTGCCAGCAGTTTGCGGCGGTATCTCACAGATACGCAGTATTTT
size: once
J: TRBJ2-3
D: -
V: TRBV28

CDR3: CASSLSNPGEAFF
DNA: TGTGCCAGCAGTTTATCGAATCCAGGGGAAGCTTTCTTT
size: -
J: TRBJ1-1
D: -
V: TRBV27

CDR3: CASRGDSTNEKLFF
DNA: TGCGCCAGCAGAGGGGACTCAACTAATGAAAAACTGTTTTTT
size: once
J: TRBJ1-4
D: -
V: TRBV5-1

CDR3: CASSPRREHGTDTQYF
DNA: TGTGCCAGCAGCCCCCGGCGGGAGCATGGCACAGATACGCAGTATTTT
size: -
J: TRBJ2-3
D: TRBD2
V: TRBV11-2

CDR3: CSAGQGDEKLFF
DNA: TGCAGCGCAGGACAGGGTGATGAAAAACTGTTTTTT
size: -
J: TRBJ1-4
D: TRBD1
V: TRBV29-1

CDR3: CASSISVSSYEQYF
DNA: TGTGCCAGTAGTATCAGCGTTAGCTCCTACGAGCAGTACTTC
size: -
J: TRBJ2-7
D: -
V: TRBV19

CDR3: CASSLVVRAVSTGELFF
DNA: TGTGCCAGCAGCTTAGTTGTCAGGGCTGTATCCACCGGGGAGCTGTTTTTT
size: -
J: TRBJ2-2
D: -
V: TRBV7-8

CDR3: CASSYQGSGPETQYF
DNA: TGTGCCAGCAGTTACCAGGGCTCCGGGCCAGAGACCCAGTACTTC
size: -
J: TRBJ2-5
D: -
V: TRBV6-5

CDR3: CASSPIFSVVTGELFF
DNA: TGTGCCAGCAGTCCTATCTTCTCGGTAGTGACCGGGGAGCTGTTTTTT
size: -
J: TRBJ2-2
D: -
V: TRBV28